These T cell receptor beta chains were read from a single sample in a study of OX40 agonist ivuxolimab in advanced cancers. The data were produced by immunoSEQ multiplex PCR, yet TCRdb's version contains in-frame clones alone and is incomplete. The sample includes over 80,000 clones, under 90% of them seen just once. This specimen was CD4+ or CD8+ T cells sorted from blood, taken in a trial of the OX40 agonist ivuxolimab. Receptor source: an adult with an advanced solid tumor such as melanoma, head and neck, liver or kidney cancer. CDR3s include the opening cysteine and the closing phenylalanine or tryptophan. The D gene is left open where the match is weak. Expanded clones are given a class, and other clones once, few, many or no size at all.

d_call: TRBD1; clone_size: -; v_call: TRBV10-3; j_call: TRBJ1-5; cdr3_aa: CAISRQGDGNQPQHF; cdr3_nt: TGTGCCATCAGCCGACAGGGAGACGGCAATCAGCCCCAGCATTTT
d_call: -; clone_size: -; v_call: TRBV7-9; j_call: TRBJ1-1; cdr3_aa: CASSSPGSHTEAFF; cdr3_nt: TGTGCCAGCAGCTCCCCGGGGTCTCACACTGAAGCTTTCTTT
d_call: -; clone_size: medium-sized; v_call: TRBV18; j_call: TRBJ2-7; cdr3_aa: CASSPQGSEQYF; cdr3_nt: TGTGCCAGCTCACCACAGGGGTCCGAGCAGTACTTC
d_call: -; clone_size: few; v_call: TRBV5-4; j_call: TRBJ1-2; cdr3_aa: CASSLAGGNYGYTF; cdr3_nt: TGTGCCAGCAGCTTGGCAGGCGGTAACTATGGCTACACCTTC
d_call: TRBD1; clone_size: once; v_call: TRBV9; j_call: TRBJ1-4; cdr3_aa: CASAAGQRNEKLFF; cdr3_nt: TGTGCCAGCGCCGCGGGACAGCGTAATGAAAAACTGTTTTTT
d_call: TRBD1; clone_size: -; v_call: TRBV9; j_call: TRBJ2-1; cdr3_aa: CASSDGQGYNEQFF; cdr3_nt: TGTGCCAGCAGCGATGGACAGGGCTACAATGAGCAGTTCTTC
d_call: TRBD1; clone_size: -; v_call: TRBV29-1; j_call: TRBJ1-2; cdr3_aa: CSVETVTGGNYGYTF; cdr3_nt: TGCAGCGTTGAAACGGTGACAGGGGGTAACTATGGCTACACCTTC
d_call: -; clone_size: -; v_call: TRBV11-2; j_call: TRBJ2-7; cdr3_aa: CASSFGAGEQYF; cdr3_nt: -
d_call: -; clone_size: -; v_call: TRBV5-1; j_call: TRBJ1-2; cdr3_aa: CASSTGTASSYGYTF; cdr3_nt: TGCGCCAGCAGCACCGGGACGGCCTCCTCCTATGGCTACACCTTC
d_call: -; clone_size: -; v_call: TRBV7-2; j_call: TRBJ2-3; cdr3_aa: CASSFFGGSTDTQYF; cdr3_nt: TGTGCCAGCAGCTTCTTCGGGGGAAGCACAGATACGCAGTATTTT
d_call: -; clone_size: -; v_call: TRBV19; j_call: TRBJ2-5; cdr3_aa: CASSRVGTREQYF; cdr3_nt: TGTGCCAGTAGCCGTGTGGGGACAAGGGAGCAGTACTTC
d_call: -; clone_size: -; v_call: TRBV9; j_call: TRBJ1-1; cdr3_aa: CASTGKGNTEAFF; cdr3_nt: TGTGCCAGCACTGGGAAGGGGAACACTGAAGCTTTCTTT
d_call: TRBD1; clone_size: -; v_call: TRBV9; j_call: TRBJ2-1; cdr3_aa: CASSVSRDRANNEQFF; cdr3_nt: TGTGCCAGCAGCGTCTCACGGGACAGGGCCAACAATGAGCAGTTCTTC
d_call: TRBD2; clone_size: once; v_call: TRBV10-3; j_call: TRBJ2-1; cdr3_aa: CAISDKASGRIISYNEQFF; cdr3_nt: TGTGCCATCAGTGATAAGGCTAGCGGGAGGATAATCTCCTACAATGAGCAGTTCTTC
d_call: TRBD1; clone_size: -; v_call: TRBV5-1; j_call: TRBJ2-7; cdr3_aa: CASSLEGGQGYEQYF; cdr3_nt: TGCGCCAGCAGCTTGGAGGGGGGACAGGGTTACGAGCAGTACTTC
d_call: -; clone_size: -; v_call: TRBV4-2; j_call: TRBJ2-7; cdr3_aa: CASSQEGSGLSYEQYF; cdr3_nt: TGTGCCAGCAGCCAAGAGGGTAGCGGCCTTTCCTACGAGCAGTACTTC
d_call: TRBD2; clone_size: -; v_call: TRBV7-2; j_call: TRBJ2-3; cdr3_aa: CASSLVVLAGGTDTQYF; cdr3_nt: TGTGCCAGCAGCTTAGTGGTTCTAGCGGGGGGCACAGATACGCAGTATTTT
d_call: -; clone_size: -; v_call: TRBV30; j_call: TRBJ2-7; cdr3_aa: CAWSLLTETVYEQYF; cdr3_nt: TGTGCCTGGAGCCTCCTCACCGAGACAGTCTACGAGCAGTACTTC
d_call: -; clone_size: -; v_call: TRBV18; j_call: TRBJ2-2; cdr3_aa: CASSPGGRNTGELFF; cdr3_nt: TGTGCCAGCTCACCAGGGGGGCGCAACACCGGGGAGCTGTTTTTT